These 23 T cell receptor beta chains were sequenced from one sample in a study of cytomegalovirus exposure and HLA in healthy donors. It was with 60 Vbeta and 13 Jbeta primers that the PCR ran. TCRdb's copy holds only in-frame clones and misses some; the assay was immunoSEQ multiplex PCR. The listing contains some 72,000 clones. The sample comprised PBMCs. The source of these receptors is a man aged 25-40 years in good health and CMV-seronegative.

V is TRBV5-1 and J is TRBJ2-3; 9 bases are a match to TRBD1. The CDR3 contains 17 residues. The V gene's germline CDR1 is SGHRS and CDR2 YFSETQ. The trim removed 4 bases at V and 3 bases at J, leaving 12 bases unmatched. CDR3 loop: CASSRVTGGAQTDTQYF. The CDR3 region has the DNA TGCGCCAGCAGCCGAGTTACAGGGGGCGCCCAGACAGATACGCAGTATTTT.

The V and J genes are TRBV7-3 and TRBJ1-6, with D perhaps matching TRBD1 (6 bases). V lost 5 bases, J lost 7 bases, and 9 bases lay in between. This CDR3 has 13 residues. Germline CDR1 SGHTA, CDR2 FQGTGA. CDR3 amino acids: CASSRTVNSPLHF. DNA of the CDR3: TGTGCCAGCAGCCGGACAGTAAATTCACCCCTCCACTTT.

The chain carries TRBV4-3 and TRBJ2-7, with 7 bases fitting TRBD2. V lost 0 bases and J lost 2; bases outside the gene matches: 7. Germline V gene sequence: CDR1 LGHNA, CDR2 YSLEER. There are 16 residues in the CDR3. Written as DNA, the CDR3 is TGCGCCAGCAGCCAAGATGGAATTCGGGAGGCCTACGAGCAGTACTTC. This encodes CASSQDGIREAYEQYF.

J is TRBJ2-5 and V is TRBV9; D uncertain. V was pared by 4 bases and J by 3 bases, with 7 bases between. The CDR3 is 12 amino acids. Germline V gene lookup returns CDR1 SGDLS and CDR2 YYNGEE. This CDR3 reads CASSPYKETQYF. CDR3 sequence (DNA): TGTGCCAGCAGCCCGTATAAAGAGACCCAGTACTTC.

The rearrangement joins TRBV5-1 to TRBJ2-5; D not resolved. The CDR3 is made up of 14 amino acids. Trimming took off 1 base at V and 2 bases at J, with 9 bases between the two ends. Germline V gene sequence: CDR1 SGHRS, CDR2 YFSETQ. This CDR3 reads CASSLRSPQETQYF. The CDR3 DNA is TGCGCCAGCAGCTTGCGGTCACCTCAAGAGACCCAGTACTTC.

This rearrangement joins TRBV6-1 to TRBJ1-1, with D perhaps TRBD1 (5 bases). Looked up from germline, CDR1 is MNHNS and CDR2 is SASEGT. The V end was cut by 3 bases, the J end by 8 bases, with 22 bases between. The CDR3 runs 16 residues. The CDR3 region is CASSDPSGGGSLEAFF. The CDR3 DNA follows: TGTGCCAGCAGTGACCCCTCCGGGGGAGGGAGCTTAGAAGCTTTCTTT.

V is TRBV4-3 and J is TRBJ1-4, with TRBD1 matching 9 bases. CDR3 length: 17 residues. After removal of 1 base from V and 6 bases from J, the junction contained 9 bases not matched to a gene. Germline assignment: CDR1 LGHNA and CDR2 YSLEER. In DNA, the CDR3 is TGCGCCAGCAGCCAAGGTCTGTGGACAGGGGTTGATGAAAAACTGTTTTTT. Translated: CASSQGLWTGVDEKLFF.

The chain carries TRBV19 and TRBJ2-2; TRBD1 matches at 7 bases. CDR3 length: 15 amino acids. From germline, CDR1 is LNHDA and CDR2 SQIVND (reference sequence). The V segment lost 5 bases and the J segment 4 bases; nucleotides outside the gene matches: 7. The CDR3 bases are TGTGCCAGTAGTTTGGACAGGAGGTCCACCGGGGAGCTGTTTTTT. This encodes CASSLDRRSTGELFF.

The J gene is TRBJ1-2, the V gene TRBV4-2, with 10 nucleotides matching TRBD1. The junction had 10 bases not matched to a gene; V was cut back by 1 base and J by 5 bases. This CDR3 is 17 amino acids long. Germline CDR1 LGHNA, CDR2 YNFKEQ. CDR3 region: CASSQAGGTGVKYGYTF. The CDR3 DNA sequence: TGTGCCAGCAGCCAAGCGGGCGGGACAGGGGTGAAATATGGCTACACCTTC.

Worth noting for this clone: Other DNA variants within this sample encode the same CDR3. The chain links TRBV5-4 to TRBJ2-5, with D possibly matching TRBD1 (5 bases). V lost 0 bases to trimming and J lost 1 base, with 7 bases between them. This CDR3 has 14 residues. The germline CDR1 and CDR2 sequences are SGHNT and YYREEE (reference sequence). The chain's CDR3 is CASSLGQGQETQYF. The CDR3 coding sequence is TGTGCCAGCAGCTTGGGGCAGGGCCAAGAGACCCAGTACTTC.

The chain joins TRBV7-2 to TRBJ1-2; a possible D gene is TRBD1 (5 bases). V lost 5 bases and J 8 bases, leaving 21 bases between the germline ends. This CDR3 comprises 15 residues. Germline CDR1 is SGHTA and CDR2 is FQGNSA. The CDR3 DNA sequence: TGTGCCAGCAGCCCCCAAGGGCAGGGCTTAGGCGGCTACACCTTC. It codes for CASSPQGQGLGGYTF.

The rearrangement joins TRBV11-3 to TRBJ2-5; possibly TRBD1 for D (7 bases). V shed 3 bases and J shed 2 bases, with 16 bases lying between them. The germline V gene encodes CDR1 SGHNT and CDR2 YENEEA. There are 16 residues in the CDR3. This CDR3 reads CASSFGGTDGQETQYF. The CDR3 DNA sequence: TGTGCCAGCAGCTTCGGCGGGACAGACGGACAAGAGACCCAGTACTTC.

This chain connects TRBV5-1 to TRBJ2-2; tentatively, D is TRBD2 (5 bases). The germline gives CDR1 SGHRS, CDR2 YFSETQ. The CDR3 contains 14 residues. Trimming took off 6 bases at V and 4 bases at J, with 13 bases between the two ends. This CDR3 reads CASTGVESTGELFF. The CDR3 DNA reads as TGCGCCAGCACCGGGGTAGAGTCCACCGGGGAGCTGTTTTTT.

The chain recombines TRBV29-1 with TRBJ2-3, with D possibly being TRBD2 (7 bases). V lost 6 bases and J 8 bases, leaving 15 bases between the germline ends. The CDR3 totals 12 residues. Germline loops: CDR1 SQVTM, CDR2 ANQGSEA. CDR3 nucleotide sequence: TGCAGCGTCGAGGGGGGGCAGGGTACGCAGTATTTT. It translates to CSVEGGQGTQYF.

This chain uses TRBV11-3 with TRBJ2-1; TRBD1 aligns across 9 bases. In germline, CDR1 is SGHNT, CDR2 YENEEA. V trimming: 8 bases; J trimming: 6 bases; junction bases outside the gene matches: 11. The CDR3 sequence is 15 residues long. The CDR3 spells CASRQPGTGSNEQFF. The DNA of the CDR3 is TGTGCCAGCCGCCAACCCGGGACAGGGTCCAATGAGCAGTTCTTC.

This sequence joins TRBV5-8 and TRBJ1-4; tentative D call: TRBD1 (6 bases). The CDR3 has 16 amino acids. V was clipped by 4 bases and J by 2 bases, with 15 bases between them. Germline assignment: CDR1 SGHTS and CDR2 YDEGEE. The DNA of the CDR3 is TGTGCCAGCAGCCCCCCGCGGGGGCGCACTAATGAAAAACTGTTTTTT. This encodes CASSPPRGRTNEKLFF.

The chain has TRBV6-4 and TRBJ2-1, with TRBD2 matching over 12 bases. The germline CDR1 and CDR2 sequences are MRHNA and SNTAGT. The V segment lost 8 bases and the J segment 7 bases; nucleotides outside the gene matches: 6. The CDR3 is 14 residues long. This CDR3 is CASGGLAGSNEQFF. The CDR3 bases are TGTGCCAGCGGGGGACTAGCGGGTTCAAATGAGCAGTTCTTC.

V usage is TRBV19 and J usage is TRBJ1-6, with TRBD1 matching 9 bases. CDR3 size: 14 residues. The ends lost 8 bases at V and 9 bases at J; junction bases unmatched: 8. The germline CDR1 and CDR2 sequences are LNHDA and SQIVND (reference sequence). In nucleotides, the CDR3 is TGTGCCAGTGACGAGGGACAGGGTGGTTCACCCCTCCACTTT. The encoded protein is CASDEGQGGSPLHF.

The chain links TRBV27 to TRBJ1-1; 7 nucleotides match TRBD1. V trimming: 5 bases; J trimming: 0 bases; junction bases outside the gene matches: 9. Germline CDR1 and CDR2: MNHEY and SMNVEV (reference sequence). The CDR3 contains 16 residues. This chain's CDR3 is CASSPSQGHLNTEAFF. The CDR3 nucleotides are TGTGCCAGCAGTCCCTCACAGGGGCACTTGAACACTGAAGCTTTCTTT.

The V and J genes are TRBV5-6 and TRBJ2-7; 7 bases map to TRBD1. The CDR3 covers 15 residues. Germline V lookup: CDR1 SGHDT, CDR2 YYEEEE. V was pared by 4 bases and J by 2 bases, with 9 bases of the junction left unmatched. For the CDR3, the DNA is TGTGCCAGCAGCAGGTTCCGGGACAGTCCCTACGAGCAGTACTTC. This translates into CASSRFRDSPYEQYF.

V is TRBV6-5 and J is TRBJ1-4; D gene unclear. Per the germline V gene, CDR1 is MNHEY and CDR2 is SVGAGI. Between the trimmed V and J ends, which lost 6 bases and 0 bases, there was a span of 8 bases. CDR3 length equals 14 residues. As DNA, the CDR3 is TGTGCCAGCAGGGGTCTAGCAACTAATGAAAAACTGTTTTTT. This encodes CASRGLATNEKLFF.

This chain connects TRBV9 to TRBJ2-6; maybe TRBD1 (6 bases). The germline gives CDR1 SGDLS, CDR2 YYNGEE. The CDR3 extends over 15 amino acids. V lost 2 bases to trimming and J lost 2 bases, with 8 bases between them. The CDR3 region has the DNA TGTGCCAGCAGCGTGAACAGGGCTGGGGCCAACGTCCTGACTTTC. Translation gives CASSVNRAGANVLTF.

The genes are TRBV5-4 and TRBJ2-1; TRBD2 agrees at 15 bases. Germline assignment: CDR1 SGHNT and CDR2 YYREEE (reference sequence). Unmatched junction bases numbered 8, after V lost 4 bases and J lost 6 bases. This CDR3 contains 17 residues. DNA for the CDR3: TGTGCCAGCAGCCCCGGGACTAGCGGGGGGATCGGCAATGAGCAGTTCTTC. Translation: CASSPGTSGGIGNEQFF.